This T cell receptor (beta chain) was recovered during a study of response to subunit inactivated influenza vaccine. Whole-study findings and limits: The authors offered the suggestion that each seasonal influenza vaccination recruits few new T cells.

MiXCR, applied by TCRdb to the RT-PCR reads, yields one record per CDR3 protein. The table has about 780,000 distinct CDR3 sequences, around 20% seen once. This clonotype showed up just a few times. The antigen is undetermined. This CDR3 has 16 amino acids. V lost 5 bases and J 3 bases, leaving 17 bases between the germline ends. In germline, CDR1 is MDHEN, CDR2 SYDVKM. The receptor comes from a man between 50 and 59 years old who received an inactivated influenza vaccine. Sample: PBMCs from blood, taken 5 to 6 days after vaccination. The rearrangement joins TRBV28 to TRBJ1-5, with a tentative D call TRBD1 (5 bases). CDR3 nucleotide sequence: TGTGCCAGCAGTAACGTTGGGGCGGCGCTCAATCAGCCCCAGCATTTT. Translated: CASSNVGAALNQPQHF.